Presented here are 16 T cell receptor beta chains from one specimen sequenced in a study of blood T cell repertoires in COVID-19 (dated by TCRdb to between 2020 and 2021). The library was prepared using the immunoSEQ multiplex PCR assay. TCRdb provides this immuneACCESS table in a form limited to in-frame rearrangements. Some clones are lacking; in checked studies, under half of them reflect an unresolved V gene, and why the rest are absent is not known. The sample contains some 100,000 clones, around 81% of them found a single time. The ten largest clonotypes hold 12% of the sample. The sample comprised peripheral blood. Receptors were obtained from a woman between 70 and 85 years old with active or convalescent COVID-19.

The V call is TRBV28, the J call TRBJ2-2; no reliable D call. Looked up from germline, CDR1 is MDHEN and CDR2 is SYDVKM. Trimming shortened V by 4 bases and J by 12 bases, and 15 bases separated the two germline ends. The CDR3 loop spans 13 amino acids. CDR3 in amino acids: CASSSVDRLKLFF. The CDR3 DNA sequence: TGTGCCAGCAGTTCCGTCGACCGACTGAAGCTGTTTTTT.

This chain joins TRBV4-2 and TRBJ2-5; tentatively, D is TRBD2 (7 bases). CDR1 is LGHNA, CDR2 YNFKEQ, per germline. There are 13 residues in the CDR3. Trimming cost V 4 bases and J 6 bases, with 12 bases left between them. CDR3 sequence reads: CASSRGGLQTQYF. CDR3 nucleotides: TGTGCCAGCAGCCGGGGGGGCTTGCAGACCCAGTACTTC.

The DNA for the CDR3 is TGCGCCAGCAGCTTCGGGACAGCCCCCGCGGGTGAGCAGTACTTC. Protein: CASSFGTAPAGEQYF. This rearrangement joins TRBV5-1 to TRBJ2-7; 7 bases agree with TRBD1. With 2 bases clipped from V and 7 bases from J, the junction kept 12 bases outside the gene matches. The germline gives CDR1 SGHRS, CDR2 YFSETQ. CDR3 length: 15 amino acids.

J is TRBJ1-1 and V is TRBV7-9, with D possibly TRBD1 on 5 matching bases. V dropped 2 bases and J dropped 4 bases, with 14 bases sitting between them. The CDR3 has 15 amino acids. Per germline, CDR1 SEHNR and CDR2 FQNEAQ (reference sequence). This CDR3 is CASSLFQGGGTEAFF. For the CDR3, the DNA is TGTGCCAGCAGCTTATTCCAGGGCGGCGGCACTGAAGCTTTCTTT.

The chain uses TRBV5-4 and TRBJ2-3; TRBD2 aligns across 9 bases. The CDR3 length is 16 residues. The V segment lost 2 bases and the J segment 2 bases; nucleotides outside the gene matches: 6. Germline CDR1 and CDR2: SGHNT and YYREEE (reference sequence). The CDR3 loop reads CASSFPGLADTDTQYF. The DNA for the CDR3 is TGTGCCAGCAGCTTCCCGGGACTAGCCGACACAGATACGCAGTATTTT.

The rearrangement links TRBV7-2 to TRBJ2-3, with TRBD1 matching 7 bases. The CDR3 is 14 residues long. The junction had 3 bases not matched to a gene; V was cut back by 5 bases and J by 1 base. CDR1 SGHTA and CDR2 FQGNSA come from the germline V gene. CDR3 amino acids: CASSRDRGTDTQYF. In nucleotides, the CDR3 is TGTGCCAGCAGCCGGGACAGAGGCACAGATACGCAGTATTTT. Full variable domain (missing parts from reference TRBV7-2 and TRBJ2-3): GAGVSQSPSNKVTEKGKDVELRCDPISGHTALYWYRQSLGQGLEFLIYFQGNSAPDKSGLPSDRFSAERTGGSVSTLTIQRTQQEDSAVYLCASSRDRGTDTQYFGPGTRLTVL.

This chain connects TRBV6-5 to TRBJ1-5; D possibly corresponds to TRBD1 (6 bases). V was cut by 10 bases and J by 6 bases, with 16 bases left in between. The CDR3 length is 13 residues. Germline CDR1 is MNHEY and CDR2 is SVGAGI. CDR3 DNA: TGTGCCACGAAGGGGGGGTCGGGTCAGCCCCAGCATTTT. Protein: CATKGGSGQPQHF.

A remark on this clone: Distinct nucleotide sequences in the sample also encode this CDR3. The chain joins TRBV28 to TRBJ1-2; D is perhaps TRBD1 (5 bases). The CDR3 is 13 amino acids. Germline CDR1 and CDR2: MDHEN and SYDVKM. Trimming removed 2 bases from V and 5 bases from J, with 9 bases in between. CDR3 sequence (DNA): TGTGCCAGCAGTTTAGTCGGGGGATATGGCTACACCTTC. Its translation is CASSLVGGYGYTF.

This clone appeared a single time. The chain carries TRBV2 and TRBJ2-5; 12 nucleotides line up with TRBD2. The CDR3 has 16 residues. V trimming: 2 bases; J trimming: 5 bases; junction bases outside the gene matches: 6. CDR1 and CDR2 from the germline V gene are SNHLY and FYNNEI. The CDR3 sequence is CASSETSGGPSETQYF. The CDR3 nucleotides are TGTGCCAGCAGTGAAACTAGCGGGGGGCCGTCGGAGACCCAGTACTTC. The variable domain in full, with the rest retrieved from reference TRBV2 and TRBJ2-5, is EPEVTQTPSHQVTQMGQEVILRCVPISNHLYFYWYRQILGQKVEFLVSFYNNEISEKSEIFDDQFSVERPDGSNFTLKIRSTKLEDSAMYFCASSETSGGPSETQYFGPGTRLLVL.

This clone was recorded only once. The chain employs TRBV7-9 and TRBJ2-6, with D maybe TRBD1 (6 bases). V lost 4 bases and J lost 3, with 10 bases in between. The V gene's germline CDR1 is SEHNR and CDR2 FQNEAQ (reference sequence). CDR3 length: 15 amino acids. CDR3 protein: CASSSGDGGANVLTF. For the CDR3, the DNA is TGTGCCAGCAGCTCAGGGGACGGTGGGGCCAACGTCCTGACTTTC.

The CDR3 sequence is CASSPFNGGVGTNEKLFF. In nucleotides, the CDR3 is TGTGCCAGCAGCCCCTTTAATGGGGGGGTGGGAACTAATGAAAAACTGTTTTTT. J is TRBJ1-4 and V is TRBV27; tentative D call: TRBD1 (5 bases). Per the germline V gene, CDR1 is MNHEY and CDR2 is SMNVEV (reference sequence). Trimming left V 6 bases short and J 1 base short, with 21 bases between. The CDR3 covers 18 residues.

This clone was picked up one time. CDR3 in amino acids: CASSPPTSEGRTQYF. CDR3 nucleotide sequence: TGTGCCAGCTCACCACCGACCTCGGAGGGTAGGACGCAGTATTTT. This chain uses TRBV18 with TRBJ2-3; weak D call: TRBD2 (6 bases). Per the germline V gene, CDR1 is KGHSH and CDR2 is LQKENI. The length of the CDR3 is 15 residues. Between the trimmed V and J ends, which lost 0 bases and 9 bases, there was a span of 16 bases.

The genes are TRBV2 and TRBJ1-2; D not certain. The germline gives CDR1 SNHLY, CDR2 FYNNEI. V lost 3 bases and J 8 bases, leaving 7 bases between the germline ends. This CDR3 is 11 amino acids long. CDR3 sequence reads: CASSDKRGYTF. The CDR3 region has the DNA TGTGCCAGCAGTGACAAGAGGGGCTACACCTTC.

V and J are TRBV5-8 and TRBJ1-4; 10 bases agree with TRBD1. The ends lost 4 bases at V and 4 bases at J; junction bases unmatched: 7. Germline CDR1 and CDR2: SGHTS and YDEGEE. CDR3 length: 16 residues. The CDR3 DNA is TGTGCCAGCAGCAAGGGACAGGGGTCTATTAATGAAAAACTGTTTTTT. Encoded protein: CASSKGQGSINEKLFF.

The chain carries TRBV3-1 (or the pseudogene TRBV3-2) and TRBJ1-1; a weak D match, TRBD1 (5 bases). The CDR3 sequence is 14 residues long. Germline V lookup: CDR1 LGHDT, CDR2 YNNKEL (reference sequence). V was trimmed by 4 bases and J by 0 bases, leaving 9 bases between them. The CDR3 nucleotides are TGTGCCAGCAGCCGTGGAGGGGTGAACACTGAAGCTTTCTTT. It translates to CASSRGGVNTEAFF.

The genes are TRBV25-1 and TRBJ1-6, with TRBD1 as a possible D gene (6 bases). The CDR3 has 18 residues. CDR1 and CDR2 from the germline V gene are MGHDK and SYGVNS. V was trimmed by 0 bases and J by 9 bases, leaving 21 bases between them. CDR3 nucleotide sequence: TGTGCCAGCAGTGAATATATGGCAGGGGTAGTAGGGTTTTCACCCCTCCACTTT. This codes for CASSEYMAGVVGFSPLHF. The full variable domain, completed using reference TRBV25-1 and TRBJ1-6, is EADIYQTPRYLVIGTGKKITLECSQTMGHDKMYWYQQDPGMELHLIHYSYGVNSTEKGDLSSESTVSRIRTEHFPLTLESARPSHTSQYLCASSEYMAGVVGFSPLHFGNGTRLTVT.